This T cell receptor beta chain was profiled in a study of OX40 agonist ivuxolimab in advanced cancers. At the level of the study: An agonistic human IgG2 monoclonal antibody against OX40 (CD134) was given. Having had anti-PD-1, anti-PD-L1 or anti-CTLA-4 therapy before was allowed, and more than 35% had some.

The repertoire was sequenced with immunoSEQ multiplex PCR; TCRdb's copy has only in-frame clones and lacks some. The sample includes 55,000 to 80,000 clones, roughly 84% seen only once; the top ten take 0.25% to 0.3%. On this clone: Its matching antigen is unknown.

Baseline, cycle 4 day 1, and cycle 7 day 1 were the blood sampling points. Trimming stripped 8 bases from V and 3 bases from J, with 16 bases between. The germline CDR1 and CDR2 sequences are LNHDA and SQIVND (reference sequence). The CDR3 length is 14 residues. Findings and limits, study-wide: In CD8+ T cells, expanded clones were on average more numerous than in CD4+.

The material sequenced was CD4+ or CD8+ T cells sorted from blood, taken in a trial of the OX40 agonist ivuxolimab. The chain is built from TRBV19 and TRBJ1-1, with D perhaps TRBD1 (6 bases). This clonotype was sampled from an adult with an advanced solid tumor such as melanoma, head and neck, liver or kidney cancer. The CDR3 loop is CASDTGRLDTEAFF. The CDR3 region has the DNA TGTGCCAGTGACACAGGGAGGTTGGACACTGAAGCTTTCTTT.